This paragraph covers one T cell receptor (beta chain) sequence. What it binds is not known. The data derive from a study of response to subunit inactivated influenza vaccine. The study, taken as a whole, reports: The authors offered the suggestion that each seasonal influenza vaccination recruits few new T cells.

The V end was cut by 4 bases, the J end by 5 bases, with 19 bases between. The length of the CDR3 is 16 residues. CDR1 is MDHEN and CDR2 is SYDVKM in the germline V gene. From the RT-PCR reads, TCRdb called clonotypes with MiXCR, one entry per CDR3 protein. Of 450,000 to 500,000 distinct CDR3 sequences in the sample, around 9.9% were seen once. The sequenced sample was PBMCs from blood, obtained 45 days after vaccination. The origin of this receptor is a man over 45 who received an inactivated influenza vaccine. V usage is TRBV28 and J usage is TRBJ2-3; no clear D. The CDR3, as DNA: TGTGCCAGCAGTTCACCCCGGCCACTCGAACGAGATACGCAGTATTTT. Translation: CASSSPRPLERDTQYF.